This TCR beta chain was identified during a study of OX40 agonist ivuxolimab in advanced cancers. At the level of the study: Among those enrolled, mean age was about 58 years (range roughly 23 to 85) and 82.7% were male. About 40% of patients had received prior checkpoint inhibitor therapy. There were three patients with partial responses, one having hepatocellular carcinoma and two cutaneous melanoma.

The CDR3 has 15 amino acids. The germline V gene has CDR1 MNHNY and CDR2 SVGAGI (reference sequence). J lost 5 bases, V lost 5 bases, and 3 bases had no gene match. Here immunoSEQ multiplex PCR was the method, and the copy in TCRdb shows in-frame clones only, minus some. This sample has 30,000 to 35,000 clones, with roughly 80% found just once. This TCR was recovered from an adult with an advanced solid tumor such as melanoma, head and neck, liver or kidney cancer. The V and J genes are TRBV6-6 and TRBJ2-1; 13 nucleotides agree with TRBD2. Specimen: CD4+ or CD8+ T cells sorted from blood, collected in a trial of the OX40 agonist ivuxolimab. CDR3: CASSPTSGRDNEQFF. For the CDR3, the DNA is TGTGCCAGCAGTCCAACTAGCGGGAGGGACAATGAGCAGTTCTTC.